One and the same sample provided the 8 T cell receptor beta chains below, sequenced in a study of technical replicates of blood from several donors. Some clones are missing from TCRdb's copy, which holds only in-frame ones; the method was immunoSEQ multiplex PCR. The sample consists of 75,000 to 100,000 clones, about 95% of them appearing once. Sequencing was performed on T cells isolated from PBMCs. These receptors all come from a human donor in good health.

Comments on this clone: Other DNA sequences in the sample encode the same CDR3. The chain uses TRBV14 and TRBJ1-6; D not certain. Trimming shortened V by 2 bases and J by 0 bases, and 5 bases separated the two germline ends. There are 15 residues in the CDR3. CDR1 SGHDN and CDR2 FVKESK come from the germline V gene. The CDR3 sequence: CASSQRSSYNSPLHF. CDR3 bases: TGTGCCAGCAGCCAAAGGAGCTCCTATAATTCACCCCTCCACTTT.

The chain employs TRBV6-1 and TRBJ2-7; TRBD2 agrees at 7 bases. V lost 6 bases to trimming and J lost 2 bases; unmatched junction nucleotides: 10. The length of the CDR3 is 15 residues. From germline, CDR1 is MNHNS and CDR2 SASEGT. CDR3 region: CASRSTSLSTYEQYF. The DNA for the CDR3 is TGTGCCAGCAGATCGACTAGCCTTTCGACCTACGAGCAGTACTTC.

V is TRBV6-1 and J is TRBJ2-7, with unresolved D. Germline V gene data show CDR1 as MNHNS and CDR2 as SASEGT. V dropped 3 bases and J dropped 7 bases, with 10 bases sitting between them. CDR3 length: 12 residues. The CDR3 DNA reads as TGTGCCAGCAGTGATGTTGCGCGTGAGCAGTACTTC. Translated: CASSDVAREQYF.

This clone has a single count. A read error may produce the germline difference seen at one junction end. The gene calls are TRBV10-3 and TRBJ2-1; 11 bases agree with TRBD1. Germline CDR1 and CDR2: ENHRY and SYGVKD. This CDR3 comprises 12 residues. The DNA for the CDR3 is TGTGCCATCAGTGAGTCGGCGGGACAGGGGGTCTTC. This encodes CAISESAGQGVF.

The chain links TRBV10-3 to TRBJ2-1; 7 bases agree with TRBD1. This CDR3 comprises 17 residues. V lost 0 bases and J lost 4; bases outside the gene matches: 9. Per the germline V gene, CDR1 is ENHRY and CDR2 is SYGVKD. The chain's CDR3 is CAISESTGADSYNEQFF. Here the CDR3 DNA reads TGTGCCATCAGTGAGTCTACAGGGGCGGACTCTTACAATGAGCAGTTCTTC.

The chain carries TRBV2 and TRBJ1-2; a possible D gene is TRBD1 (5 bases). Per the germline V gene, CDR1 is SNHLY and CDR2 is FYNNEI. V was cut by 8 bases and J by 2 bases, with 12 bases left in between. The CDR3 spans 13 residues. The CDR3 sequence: CASRGTGNYGYTF. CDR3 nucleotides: TGTGCCAGCCGCGGGACGGGGAACTATGGCTACACCTTC.

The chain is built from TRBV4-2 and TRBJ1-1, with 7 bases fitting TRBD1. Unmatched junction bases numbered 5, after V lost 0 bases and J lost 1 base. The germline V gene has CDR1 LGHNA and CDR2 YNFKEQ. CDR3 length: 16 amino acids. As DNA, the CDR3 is TGTGCCAGCAGCCAAGAGGAGGGGGCAAGGAACACTGAAGCTTTCTTT. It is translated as CASSQEEGARNTEAFF.

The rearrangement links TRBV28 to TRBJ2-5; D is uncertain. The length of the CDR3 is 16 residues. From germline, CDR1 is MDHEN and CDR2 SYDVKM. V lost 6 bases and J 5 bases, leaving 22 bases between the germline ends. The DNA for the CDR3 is TGTGCCAGCAGCCCTACACTCGGCTCGGGTCGGGAGACCCAGTACTTC. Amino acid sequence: CASSPTLGSGRETQYF.